These 12 T cell receptor beta chains came from one sample sequenced in a study of T-cell reconstitution after alpha-beta-depleted transplantation in children (dated by TCRdb to the mid-2010s). Libraries were prepared through PCR. This sample was sequenced with an Illumina HiSeq 2500. To normalize quantification of the TCRbeta repertoire, the TCR libraries were built with molecular barcoding that relied on unique molecular identifiers. TCRdb handled the public reads itself, with Q25 trimming in fastp and clone calling in MiXCR, and kept productive beta chains. A single entry per CDR3 protein holds the most common genes and DNA from its merged rows. This sample lists about 370,000 distinct CDR3 sequences; roughly 21% were detected once. Of the sample, less than 4.5% is held by the ten largest clones. The sequences come from PBMCs from the stem cell graft donor, collected from the stem cell graft. The receptors here all came from a human donor who donated a stem cell graft to a child with acute myeloid leukemia.

Note on this clonotype: A much larger clonotype is one base distant, so this may be a read error. The chain uses TRBV20-1 and TRBJ2-6; TRBD1 might be the D (6 bases). The CDR3 totals 14 residues. CDR1 is DFQATT and CDR2 is SNEGSKA in the germline V gene (reference sequence). The CDR3 region is CRAEGQTGANVLTF. CDR3 bases: TGCAGAGCTGAGGGACAAACTGGGGCCAACGTCCTGACTTTC.

This clonotype was seen a handful of times. The gene calls are TRBV6-5 and TRBJ2-1, with D maybe TRBD1 (6 bases). This CDR3 region has 13 residues. From germline, CDR1 is MNHEY and CDR2 SVGAGI. The germline V and J ends were trimmed by 1 base and 6 bases, with 7 bases remaining between them. CDR3 sequence: CASSYLQGNEQFF. The DNA for the CDR3 is TGTGCCAGCAGTTACTTACAGGGCAATGAGCAGTTCTTC.

This clonotype was counted ten times or more. The gene calls are TRBV15 and TRBJ2-7, with D unclear. Deletions cut 1 base from V and 4 bases from J, with 5 bases between. Germline V gene data show CDR1 as LNHNV and CDR2 as YYDKDF (reference sequence). There are 12 residues in the CDR3. The CDR3 DNA reads as TGTGCCACCAGCAGAGGGTTGTACGAGCAGTACTTC. Encoded protein: CATSRGLYEQYF.

The genes are TRBV12-3 or TRBV12-4 and TRBJ2-7; no reliable D call. V was trimmed by 1 base and J by 4 bases, leaving 17 bases between them. This CDR3 is 16 amino acids long. This chain's CDR3 is CASSLGFGLESYEQYF. DNA for the CDR3: TGTGCCAGCAGTTTAGGATTCGGGCTAGAGAGTTACGAGCAGTACTTC.

This clonotype was counted at least ten times. The V gene is TRBV25-1, the J gene TRBJ2-7, with D possibly TRBD2 on 5 matching bases. The CDR3 extends over 11 amino acids. Germline V gene sequence: CDR1 MGHDK, CDR2 SYGVNS. V lost 2 bases, J lost 9 bases, and 8 bases lay in between. CDR3 sequence (DNA): TGTGCCAGCAGTGAAGAGGGAAGGCAGTACTTC. Its protein product is CASSEEGRQYF.

J is TRBJ2-6 and V is TRBV20-1; no clear D gene. Germline CDR1 is DFQATT and CDR2 is SNEGSKA (reference sequence). The CDR3 has 14 amino acids. Trimming cost V 3 bases and J 2 bases, with 8 bases left between them. In DNA form, the CDR3 reads TGCAGTGCTAGGGAGCGCCCTGGGGCCAACGTCCTGACTTTC. As protein: CSARERPGANVLTF.

This clonotype was recorded at least ten times. The chain has TRBV29-1 and TRBJ2-7; 10 nucleotides line up with TRBD2. The CDR3 extends over 14 amino acids. V gave up 4 bases and J gave up 3 bases; unmatched junction bases: 6. CDR1 and CDR2 (germline): SQVTM, ANQGSEA. This chain's CDR3 is CSVALLAGNYEQYF. The DNA of the CDR3 is TGCAGCGTTGCCCTACTAGCGGGGAACTACGAGCAGTACTTC.

This clonotype was detected a few times. The chain uses TRBV28 and TRBJ2-5; 9 bases are shared with TRBD2. CDR1 and CDR2 (germline): MDHEN, SYDVKM. The CDR3 contains 16 residues. V gave up 10 bases and J gave up 4 bases; unmatched junction bases: 16. Written as DNA, the CDR3 is TGTGCCACCTGTCAGGGGCTAGCGGGGAGGCGAGAGACCCAGTACTTC. This gives the protein CATCQGLAGRRETQYF.

The chain combines TRBV12-3 or TRBV12-4 with TRBJ2-7, with TRBD1 identical over 7 bases. V gave up 3 bases and J gave up 4 bases; unmatched junction bases: 6. The CDR3 length is 14 residues. The CDR3 here is CASSFAGTEYEQYF. The CDR3 DNA reads as TGTGCCAGCAGTTTTGCCGGGACAGAATACGAGCAGTACTTC.

This clonotype was recorded many times. The V gene is TRBV10-3, the J gene TRBJ2-7; 8 bases are shared with TRBD1. J was trimmed by 7 bases and V by 4 bases; bases with no gene match: 6. The CDR3 is 13 amino acids. Germline lookup yields CDR1 ENHRY and CDR2 SYGVKD. CDR3 loop: CAISADRDGEQYF. Here the CDR3 DNA reads TGTGCCATCAGTGCGGACAGGGATGGTGAGCAGTACTTC.

The chain recombines TRBV2 with TRBJ2-3, with unresolved D. Germline values: CDR1 SNHLY, CDR2 FYNNEI. V dropped 7 bases and J dropped 4 bases, with 18 bases sitting between them. This CDR3 is 15 amino acids long. CDR3 sequence reads: CASTFRTVYSDTQYF. CDR3 DNA sequence: TGTGCCAGCACCTTTCGTACGGTATATTCAGATACGCAGTATTTT.

This clonotype was counted many times. The chain is built from TRBV20-1 and TRBJ2-1; TRBD2 matches 14 bases. This CDR3 is 15 amino acids long. Germline CDR1 and CDR2: DFQATT and SNEGSKA (reference sequence). V shed 3 bases and J 9 bases; nucleotides not matched to a gene: 7. CDR3 sequence reads: CSAREWTSGRLEQFF. The CDR3 coding sequence is TGCAGTGCTAGGGAGTGGACTAGCGGGAGGCTTGAGCAGTTCTTC.